The 26 T cell receptor beta chains in this list originate from one sample, sequenced in a study of blood T cell repertoires in COVID-19. Some clones are missing from TCRdb's copy, which holds only in-frame ones; the method was immunoSEQ multiplex PCR. The sample lists roughly 260,000 clones, about 87% occurring once. Sequencing was done on a sample of peripheral blood. The origin of the receptors is a man aged 55 to 70 who had recovered from COVID-19.

J is TRBJ1-1 and V is TRBV5-1; 7 bases are a match to TRBD1. CDR3 size: 14 residues. Germline V gene sequence: CDR1 SGHRS, CDR2 YFSETQ. With 4 bases clipped from V and 7 bases from J, the junction kept 10 bases outside the gene matches. CDR3 loop: CASSPQTGKNEAFF. The CDR3 DNA reads TGCGCCAGCAGCCCCCAGACAGGGAAGAATGAAGCTTTCTTT.

The chain carries TRBV5-1 and TRBJ2-7; perhaps TRBD1 as D (6 bases). The CDR3 spans 13 residues. V shed 2 bases and J shed 4 bases, with 10 bases lying between them. CDR1 is SGHRS and CDR2 is YFSETQ in the germline V gene. The CDR3, as DNA: TGCGCCAGCAGCTTTAACAGGGCGTACGAGCAGTACTTC. Translation: CASSFNRAYEQYF.

The chain couples TRBV18 to TRBJ2-3; D possibly corresponds to TRBD2 (6 bases). Deletions cut 6 bases from V and 6 bases from J, with 16 bases between. The CDR3 length is 14 residues. Germline assignment: CDR1 KGHSH and CDR2 LQKENI. The CDR3 nucleotides are TGTGCCAGCTCCCGTGGAGGGCTAGAGGATACGCAGTATTTT. Translation gives CASSRGGLEDTQYF.

This chain joins TRBV19 and TRBJ2-1; TRBD1 agrees at 10 bases. Germline V gene sequence: CDR1 LNHDA, CDR2 SQIVND (reference sequence). V was clipped by 5 bases and J by 12 bases; unmatched bases: 7. The CDR3 extends over 13 amino acids. DNA for the CDR3: TGTGCCAGTAGTCTTGGACAGGGGGTATGGCAGTTCTTC. Its translation: CASSLGQGVWQFF.

The rearrangement uses TRBV10-1 and TRBJ2-5; TRBD2 matches at 7 bases. Germline V gene lookup returns CDR1 WNHNN and CDR2 SYGVQD (reference sequence). Trimming removed 2 bases from V and 5 bases from J; junction bases left unmatched: 2. CDR3 size: 13 residues. The CDR3, as DNA: TGCGCCAGCAGTGAGAGACTAGCCGAGACCCAGTACTTC. Its translation is CASSERLAETQYF.

The V and J genes are TRBV5-6 and TRBJ1-1; D remains unclear. Germline V CDR1 and CDR2: SGHDT, YYEEEE. The CDR3 is made up of 14 amino acids. V shed 6 bases and J shed 0 bases, with 12 bases lying between them. The CDR3 DNA sequence: TGTGCCAGCACCACGACGGGAATGAACACTGAAGCTTTCTTT. Its translation: CASTTTGMNTEAFF. The full variable domain, with the rest looked up from reference TRBV5-6 and TRBJ1-1, is DAGVTQSPTHLIKTRGQQVTLRCSPKSGHDTVSWYQQALGQGPQFIFQYYEEEERQRGNFPDRFSGHQFPNYSSELNVNALLLGDSALYLCASTTTGMNTEAFFGQGTRLTVV.

This clone was picked up a small number of times. This chain joins TRBV29-1 and TRBJ2-7, with a possible D match to TRBD1 (6 bases). The CDR3 is 12 residues long. Germline V gene sequence: CDR1 SQVTM, CDR2 ANQGSEA. V was shortened by 7 bases and J by 1 base, with 11 bases between the two germline ends. CDR3 nucleotides: TGCAGCGGATGGACAGTATCCTACGAGCAGTACTTC. As protein: CSGWTVSYEQYF.

The chain is built from TRBV7-3 and TRBJ2-1; D uncertain. Germline CDR1 and CDR2: SGHTA and FQGTGA. This CDR3 has 14 residues. V lost 5 bases to trimming and J lost 4 bases, with 12 bases between them. CDR3 in DNA: TGTGCCAGCAGCCCCAGGCAGTCGTACAATGAGCAGTTCTTC. It encodes CASSPRQSYNEQFF.

The rearrangement joins TRBV5-1 to TRBJ1-1; maybe TRBD1 (6 bases). This CDR3 comprises 14 residues. V lost 2 bases and J 0 bases, leaving 8 bases between the germline ends. Germline CDR1 and CDR2: SGHRS and YFSETQ. CDR3 coding DNA: TGCGCCAGCAGCTTCGGGACAATGAACACTGAAGCTTTCTTT. This sequence encodes CASSFGTMNTEAFF.

The chain recombines TRBV11-2 with TRBJ2-1, with 13 bases aligning to TRBD2. The CDR3 consists of 16 residues. CDR1 and CDR2 (germline): SGHAT, FQNNGV. The trim removed 0 bases at V and 6 bases at J, leaving 2 bases unmatched. CDR3 region: CASSLDRLAGGNEQFF. The CDR3, as DNA: TGTGCCAGCAGCTTAGATCGACTAGCGGGGGGCAATGAGCAGTTCTTC. The full variable domain, completed using reference TRBV11-2 and TRBJ2-1, is EAGVAQSPRYKIIEKRQSVAFWCNPISGHATLYWYQQILGQGPKLLIQFQNNGVVDDSQLPKDRFSAERLKGVDSTLKIQPAKLEDSAVYLCASSLDRLAGGNEQFFGPGTRLTVL.

This chain connects TRBV19 to TRBJ1-3, with 11 bases matching TRBD1. CDR3 length equals 15 residues. V shed 6 bases and J 2 bases; nucleotides not matched to a gene: 3. Germline CDR1 and CDR2: LNHDA and SQIVND (reference sequence). CDR3 DNA sequence: TGTGCCAGTAGATTGGACAGGGGGCCTGGAAACACCATATATTTT. It encodes CASRLDRGPGNTIYF.

This clone occurred once. This chain uses TRBV19 with TRBJ1-2, with 7 bases aligning to TRBD1. Germline V gene sequence: CDR1 LNHDA, CDR2 SQIVND (reference sequence). This CDR3 spans 12 amino acids. Trimming at V came to 6 bases and at J to 7 bases, leaving 5 bases not matched to a gene. CDR3 residues: CASSHRGPGYTF. The CDR3, as DNA: TGTGCCAGTAGCCACAGGGGACCTGGCTACACCTTC.

The rearrangement uses TRBV11-1 and TRBJ1-4, with D unresolved. Trimming removed 2 bases at V and 7 bases at J, with 14 bases between. The CDR3 runs to 15 residues. Germline V gene sequence: CDR1 SGHAT, CDR2 FQDESV (reference sequence). The CDR3 bases are TGTGCCAGCAGCTTATCAGAATCGGGTGGTGAAAAACTGTTTTTT. The encoded protein is CASSLSESGGEKLFF.

This chain uses TRBV12-5 with TRBJ2-1, with TRBD2 identical over 7 bases. Trimming removed 0 bases from V and 7 bases from J; junction bases left unmatched: 3. The germline gives CDR1 LGHNT, CDR2 FRNRAP. The CDR3 is 14 amino acids. The chain's CDR3 is CASGLVGGGNEQFF. The CDR3 region has the DNA TGTGCTAGTGGTTTGGTCGGGGGAGGGAATGAGCAGTTCTTC.

The chain recombines TRBV3-1 (or the pseudogene TRBV3-2) with TRBJ2-4; 7 positions match TRBD1. Germline V CDR1 and CDR2: LGHDT, YNNKEL (reference sequence). This CDR3 contains 16 residues. The J segment lost 0 bases and the V segment lost 4 bases, leaving 6 bases of the junction unmatched. Here the CDR3 DNA reads TGTGCCAGCAGCCCCAGGACAGGTATAGCCAAAAACATTCAGTACTTC. It specifies CASSPRTGIAKNIQYF.

The V call is TRBV6-2 or TRBV6-3, the J call TRBJ1-1, with D possibly being TRBD1 (5 bases). Germline CDR1 and CDR2: MNHEY and SVGEGT. The CDR3 totals 13 residues. With 0 bases removed from V and 6 bases from J, the gap between germline ends came to 8 bases. The chain's CDR3 is CASSYSWGAEAFF. The CDR3 DNA reads as TGTGCCAGCAGTTACTCGTGGGGGGCTGAAGCTTTCTTT.

V and J are TRBV7-8 and TRBJ1-6; 11 bases fit TRBD1. From germline, CDR1 is SGHVS and CDR2 FQNEAQ. The CDR3 loop spans 16 amino acids. V lost 0 bases, J lost 6 bases, and 1 base stayed unmatched. CDR3 amino acids: CASSLAGTGGNSPLHF. In DNA form, the CDR3 reads TGTGCCAGCAGCTTAGCAGGGACAGGGGGTAATTCACCCCTCCACTTT.

The gene calls are TRBV5-1 and TRBJ2-7; perhaps TRBD2 as D (6 bases). The V end was cut by 0 bases, the J end by 6 bases, with 16 bases between. The CDR3 length is 15 residues. CDR1 SGHRS and CDR2 YFSETQ come from the germline V gene. Written as DNA, the CDR3 is TGCGCCAGCAGCTTGGCGGGAGCCGGGCTACTCGAGCAGTACTTC. Protein product: CASSLAGAGLLEQYF.

This clone was seen just once. The V gene is TRBV7-3, the J gene TRBJ2-2; weak D call: TRBD2 (7 bases). The V end was cut by 7 bases, the J end by 4 bases, with 13 bases between. The length of the CDR3 is 14 residues. Germline CDR1 and CDR2: SGHTA and FQGTGA. The CDR3 reads CASKPGGLTGELFF. The CDR3, as DNA: TGTGCCAGCAAACCGGGGGGCCTCACCGGGGAGCTGTTTTTT.

V usage is TRBV27 and J usage is TRBJ2-1; 7 positions match TRBD2. From germline, CDR1 is MNHEY and CDR2 SMNVEV (reference sequence). V lost 0 bases to trimming and J lost 5 bases; unmatched junction nucleotides: 10. The CDR3 extends over 17 amino acids. This CDR3 is CASSLSSVSGFDNEQFF. The CDR3 bases are TGTGCCAGCAGTTTATCCTCCGTTAGCGGGTTTGACAATGAGCAGTTCTTC.

The J gene is TRBJ2-5, the V gene TRBV5-4, with D possibly TRBD1 on 5 matching bases. Trimming removed 4 bases from V and 5 bases from J, with 15 bases in between. The CDR3 loop spans 14 amino acids. CDR1 and CDR2 from the germline V gene are SGHNT and YYREEE (reference sequence). CDR3 in amino acids: CASSSGASGETQYF. CDR3 DNA sequence: TGTGCCAGCAGCAGTGGGGCTAGTGGCGAGACCCAGTACTTC. The full variable domain, with the rest looked up from reference TRBV5-4 and TRBJ2-5, is ETGVTQSPTHLIKTRGQQVTLRCSSQSGHNTVSWYQQALGQGPQFIFQYYREEENGRGNFPPRFSGLQFPNYSSELNVNALELDDSALYLCASSSGASGETQYFGPGTRLLVL.

The rearrangement links TRBV29-1 to TRBJ1-4, with 7 bases that match TRBD1. Losses at the gene ends were 5 bases for V and 0 bases for J; bases not matched to a gene: 3. Germline lookup yields CDR1 SQVTM and CDR2 ANQGSEA. The CDR3 spans 14 residues. CDR3 sequence (DNA): TGCAGCGTTATCGACAGGGCAACTAATGAAAAACTGTTTTTT. Translation: CSVIDRATNEKLFF.

The chain employs TRBV2 and TRBJ2-7; 7 bases align to TRBD1. Looked up from germline, CDR1 is SNHLY and CDR2 is FYNNEI. The CDR3 extends over 14 amino acids. The ends lost 8 bases at V and 0 bases at J; junction bases unmatched: 7. CDR3 bases: TGTGCCAGCCGCAGGGACAGCCCCTCCTACGAGCAGTACTTC. As protein: CASRRDSPSYEQYF.

The gene calls are TRBV9 and TRBJ1-6; 7 nucleotides match TRBD1. Per germline, CDR1 SGDLS and CDR2 YYNGEE. The CDR3 consists of 16 residues. J lost 4 bases, V lost 3 bases, and 7 bases had no gene match. Written as DNA, the CDR3 is TGTGCCAGCAGCGGATGGGACAGTTCATATAATTCACCCCTCCACTTT. The encoded protein is CASSGWDSSYNSPLHF. Based on the CDR3 plus reference TRBV9 and TRBJ1-6, the full variable domain is DSGVTQTPKHLITATGQRVTLRCSPRSGDLSVYWYQQSLDQGLQFLIQYYNGEERAKGNILERFSAQQFPDLHSELNLSSLELGDSALYFCASSGWDSSYNSPLHFGNGTRLTVT.

This clone appeared a single time. J is TRBJ1-4 and V is TRBV7-9; D not certain. The V and J ends lost 1 base and 8 bases respectively, with 8 bases between them. CDR1 and CDR2 from the germline V gene are SEHNR and FQNEAQ (reference sequence). The CDR3 has 13 residues. The CDR3 protein is CASSLGQLEKLFF. In nucleotides, the CDR3 is TGTGCCAGCAGCTTAGGCCAGTTGGAAAAACTGTTTTTT.

V and J are TRBV3-1 (or the pseudogene TRBV3-2) and TRBJ1-2, with D unclear. The V and J ends lost 0 bases and 5 bases respectively, with 4 bases between them. CDR1 and CDR2 (germline): LGHDT, YNNKEL (reference sequence). The CDR3 contains 12 residues. The DNA of the CDR3 is TGTGCCAGCAGCCAAGATAGTTATGGCTACACCTTC. It is translated as CASSQDSYGYTF.